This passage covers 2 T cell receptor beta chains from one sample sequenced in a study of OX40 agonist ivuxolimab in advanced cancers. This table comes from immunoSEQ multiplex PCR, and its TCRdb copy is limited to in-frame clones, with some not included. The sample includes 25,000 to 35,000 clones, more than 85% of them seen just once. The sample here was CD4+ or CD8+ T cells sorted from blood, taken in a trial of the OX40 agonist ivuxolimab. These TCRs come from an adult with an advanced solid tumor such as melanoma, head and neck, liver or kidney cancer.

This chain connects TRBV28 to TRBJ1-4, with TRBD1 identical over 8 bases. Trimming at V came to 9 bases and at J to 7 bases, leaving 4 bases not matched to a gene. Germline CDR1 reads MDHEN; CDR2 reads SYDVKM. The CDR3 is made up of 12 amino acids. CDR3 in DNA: TGTGCCAGTGGGACAGGTCCTGAAAAACTGTTTTTT. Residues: CASGTGPEKLFF.

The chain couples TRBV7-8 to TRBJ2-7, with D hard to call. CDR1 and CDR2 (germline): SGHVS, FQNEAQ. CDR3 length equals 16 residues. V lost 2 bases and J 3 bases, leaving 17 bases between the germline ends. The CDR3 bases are TGTGCCAGCAGCTTAAATCGATTTAGTCCCAACTACGAGCAGTACTTC. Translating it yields CASSLNRFSPNYEQYF.